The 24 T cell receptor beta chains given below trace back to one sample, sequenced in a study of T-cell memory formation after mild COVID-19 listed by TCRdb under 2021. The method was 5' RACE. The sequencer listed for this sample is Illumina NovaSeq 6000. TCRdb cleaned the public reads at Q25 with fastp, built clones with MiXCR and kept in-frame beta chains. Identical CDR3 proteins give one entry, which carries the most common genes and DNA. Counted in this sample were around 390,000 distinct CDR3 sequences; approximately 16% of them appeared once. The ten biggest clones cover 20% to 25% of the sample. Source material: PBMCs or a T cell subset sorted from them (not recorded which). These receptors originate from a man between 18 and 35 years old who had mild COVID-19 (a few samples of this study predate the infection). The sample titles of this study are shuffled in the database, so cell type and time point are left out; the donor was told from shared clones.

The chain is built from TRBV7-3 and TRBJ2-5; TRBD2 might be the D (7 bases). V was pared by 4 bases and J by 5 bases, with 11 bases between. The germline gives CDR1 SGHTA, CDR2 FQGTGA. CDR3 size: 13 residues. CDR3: CASSSGGHETQYF. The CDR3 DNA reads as TGTGCCAGCAGCTCCGGGGGGCATGAGACCCAGTACTTC.

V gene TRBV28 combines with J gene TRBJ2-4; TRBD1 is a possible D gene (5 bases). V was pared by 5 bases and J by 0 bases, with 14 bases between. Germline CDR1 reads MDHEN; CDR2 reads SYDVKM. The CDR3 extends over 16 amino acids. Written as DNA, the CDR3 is TGTGCCAGCAGTACCTACAGGATTCTAGCCAAAAACATTCAGTACTTC. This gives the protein CASSTYRILAKNIQYF.

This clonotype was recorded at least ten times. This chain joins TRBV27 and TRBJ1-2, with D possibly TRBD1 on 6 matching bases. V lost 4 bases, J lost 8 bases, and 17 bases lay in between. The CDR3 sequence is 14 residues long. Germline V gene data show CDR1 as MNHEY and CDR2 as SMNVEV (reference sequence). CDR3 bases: TGTGCCAGCAGTTCCCAGGGGATAGGTCAGGGCTACACCTTC. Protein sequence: CASSSQGIGQGYTF.

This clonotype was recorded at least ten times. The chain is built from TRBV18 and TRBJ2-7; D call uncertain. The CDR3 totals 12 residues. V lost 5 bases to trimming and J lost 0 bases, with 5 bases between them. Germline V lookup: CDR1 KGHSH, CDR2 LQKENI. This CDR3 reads CASSGSSYEQYF. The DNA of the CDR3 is TGTGCCAGCTCAGGATCCTCCTACGAGCAGTACTTC. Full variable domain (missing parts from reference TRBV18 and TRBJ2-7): NAGVMQNPRHLVRRRGQEARLRCSPMKGHSHVYWYRQLPEEGLKFMVYLQKENIIDESGMPKERFSAEFPKEGPSILRIQQVVRGDSAAYFCASSGSSYEQYFGPGTRLTVT.

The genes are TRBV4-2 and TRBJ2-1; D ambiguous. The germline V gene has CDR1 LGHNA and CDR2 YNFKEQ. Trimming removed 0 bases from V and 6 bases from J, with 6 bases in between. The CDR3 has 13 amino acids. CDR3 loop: CASSQESSNEQFF. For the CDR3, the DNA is TGTGCCAGCAGCCAAGAGTCATCCAATGAGCAGTTCTTC.

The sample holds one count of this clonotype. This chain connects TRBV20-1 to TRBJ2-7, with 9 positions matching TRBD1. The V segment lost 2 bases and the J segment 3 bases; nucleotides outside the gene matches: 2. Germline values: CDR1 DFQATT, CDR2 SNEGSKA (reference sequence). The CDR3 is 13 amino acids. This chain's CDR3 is CSARWTGDYEQYF. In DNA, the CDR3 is TGCAGTGCTAGATGGACAGGGGACTACGAGCAGTACTTC.

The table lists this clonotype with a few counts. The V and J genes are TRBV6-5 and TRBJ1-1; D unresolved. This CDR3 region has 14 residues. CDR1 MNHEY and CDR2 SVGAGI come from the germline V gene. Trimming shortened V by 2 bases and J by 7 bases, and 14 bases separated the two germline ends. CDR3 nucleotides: TGTGCCAGCAGTTACAATCGGCAGGAGCATGAAGCTTTCTTT. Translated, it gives CASSYNRQEHEAFF.

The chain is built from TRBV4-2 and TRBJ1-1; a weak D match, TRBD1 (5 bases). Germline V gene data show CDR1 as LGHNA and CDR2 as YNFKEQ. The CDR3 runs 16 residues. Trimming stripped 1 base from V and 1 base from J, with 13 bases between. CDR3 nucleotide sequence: TGTGCCAGCAGCCAAGTCCCAGGTGACAGGAACACTGAAGCTTTCTTT. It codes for CASSQVPGDRNTEAFF.

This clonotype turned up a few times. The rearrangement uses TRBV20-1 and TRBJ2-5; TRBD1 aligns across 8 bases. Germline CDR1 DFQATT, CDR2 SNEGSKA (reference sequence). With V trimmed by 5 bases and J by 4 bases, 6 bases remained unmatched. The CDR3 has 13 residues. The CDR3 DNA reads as TGCAGTGCTCAGACCGACAGGGGAGAGACCCAGTACTTC. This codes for CSAQTDRGETQYF.

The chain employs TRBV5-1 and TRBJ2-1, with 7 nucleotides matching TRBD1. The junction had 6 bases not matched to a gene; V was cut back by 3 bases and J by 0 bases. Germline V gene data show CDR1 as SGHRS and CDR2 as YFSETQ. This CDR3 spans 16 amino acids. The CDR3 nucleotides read TGCGCCAGCAGCTCCCAGACAGGGAGCTCCTACAATGAGCAGTTCTTC. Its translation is CASSSQTGSSYNEQFF.

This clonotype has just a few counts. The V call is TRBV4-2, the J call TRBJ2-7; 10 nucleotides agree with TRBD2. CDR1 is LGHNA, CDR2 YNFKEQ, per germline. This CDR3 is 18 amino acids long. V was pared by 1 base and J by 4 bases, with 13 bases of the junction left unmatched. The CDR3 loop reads CASSQAWTSGSPGYEQYF. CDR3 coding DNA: TGTGCCAGCAGCCAAGCGTGGACTAGCGGTTCCCCAGGTTACGAGCAGTACTTC.

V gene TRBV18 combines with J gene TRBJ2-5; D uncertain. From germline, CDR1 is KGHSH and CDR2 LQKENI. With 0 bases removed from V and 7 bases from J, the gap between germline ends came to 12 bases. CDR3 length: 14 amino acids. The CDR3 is CASSPPRTDPTQYF. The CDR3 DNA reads TGTGCCAGCTCACCACCGCGCACAGACCCGACCCAGTACTTC.

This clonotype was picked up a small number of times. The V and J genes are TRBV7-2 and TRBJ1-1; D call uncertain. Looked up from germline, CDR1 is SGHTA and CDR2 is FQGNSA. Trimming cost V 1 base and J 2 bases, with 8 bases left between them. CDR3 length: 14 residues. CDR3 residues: CASSLVEANTEAFF. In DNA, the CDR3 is TGTGCCAGCAGCTTAGTGGAGGCAAACACTGAAGCTTTCTTT.

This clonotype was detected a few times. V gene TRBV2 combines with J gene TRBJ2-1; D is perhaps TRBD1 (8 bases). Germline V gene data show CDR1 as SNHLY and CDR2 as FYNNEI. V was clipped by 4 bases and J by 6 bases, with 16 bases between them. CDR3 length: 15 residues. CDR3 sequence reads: CASSVRTGTINEQFF. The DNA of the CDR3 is TGTGCCAGCAGTGTCAGGACAGGGACTATCAATGAGCAGTTCTTC. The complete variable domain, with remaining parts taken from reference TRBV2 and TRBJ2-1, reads EPEVTQTPSHQVTQMGQEVILRCVPISNHLYFYWYRQILGQKVEFLVSFYNNEISEKSEIFDDQFSVERPDGSNFTLKIRSTKLEDSAMYFCASSVRTGTINEQFFGPGTRLTVL.

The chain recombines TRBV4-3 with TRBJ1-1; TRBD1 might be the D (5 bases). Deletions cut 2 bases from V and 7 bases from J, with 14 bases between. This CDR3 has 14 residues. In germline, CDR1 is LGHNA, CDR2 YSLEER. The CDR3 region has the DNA TGCGCCAGCAGCCAATTCCCCTGGGACCTTGAAGCTTTCTTT. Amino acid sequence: CASSQFPWDLEAFF.

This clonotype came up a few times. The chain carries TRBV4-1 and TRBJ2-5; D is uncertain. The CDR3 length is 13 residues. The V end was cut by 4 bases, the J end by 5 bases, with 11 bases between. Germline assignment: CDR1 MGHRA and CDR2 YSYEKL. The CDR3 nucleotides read TGCGCCAGCAGCCGGCTAGTTAGGGAGACCCAGTACTTC. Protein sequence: CASSRLVRETQYF.

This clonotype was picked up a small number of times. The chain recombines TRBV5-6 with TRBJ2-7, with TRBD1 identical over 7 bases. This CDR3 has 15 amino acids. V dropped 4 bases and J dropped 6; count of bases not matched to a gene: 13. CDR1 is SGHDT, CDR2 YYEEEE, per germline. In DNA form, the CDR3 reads TGTGCCAGCAGCCACCAGTGGCAGGGGGTAGGCGAGCAGTACTTC. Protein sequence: CASSHQWQGVGEQYF. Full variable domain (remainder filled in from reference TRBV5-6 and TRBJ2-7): DAGVTQSPTHLIKTRGQQVTLRCSPKSGHDTVSWYQQALGQGPQFIFQYYEEEERQRGNFPDRFSGHQFPNYSSELNVNALLLGDSALYLCASSHQWQGVGEQYFGPGTRLTVT.

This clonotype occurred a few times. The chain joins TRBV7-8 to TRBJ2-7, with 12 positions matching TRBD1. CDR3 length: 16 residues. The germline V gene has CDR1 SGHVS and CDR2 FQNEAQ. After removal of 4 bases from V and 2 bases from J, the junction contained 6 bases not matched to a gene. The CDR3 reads CASSWDRGQIPYEQYF. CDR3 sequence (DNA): TGTGCCAGCAGCTGGGACAGGGGGCAGATCCCCTACGAGCAGTACTTC. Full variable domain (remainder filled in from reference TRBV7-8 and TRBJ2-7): GAGVSQSPRYKVAKRGQDVALRCDPISGHVSLFWYQQALGQGPEFLTYFQNEAQLDKSGLPSDRFFAERPEGSVSTLKIQRTQQEDSAVYLCASSWDRGQIPYEQYFGPGTRLTVT.

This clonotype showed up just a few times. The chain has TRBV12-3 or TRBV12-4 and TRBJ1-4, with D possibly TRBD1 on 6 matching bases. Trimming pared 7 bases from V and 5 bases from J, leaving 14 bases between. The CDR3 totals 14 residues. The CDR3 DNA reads TGTGCCAGCACCCGGACAGTTACGAATGAAAAACTGTTTTTT. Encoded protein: CASTRTVTNEKLFF.

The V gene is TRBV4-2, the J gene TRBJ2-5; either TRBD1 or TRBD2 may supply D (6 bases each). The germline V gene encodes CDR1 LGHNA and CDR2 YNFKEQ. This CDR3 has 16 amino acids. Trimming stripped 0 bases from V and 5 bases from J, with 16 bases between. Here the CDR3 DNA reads TGTGCCAGCAGCCAAGATGGATACAGGGCGGGGGAGACCCAGTACTTC. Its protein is CASSQDGYRAGETQYF.

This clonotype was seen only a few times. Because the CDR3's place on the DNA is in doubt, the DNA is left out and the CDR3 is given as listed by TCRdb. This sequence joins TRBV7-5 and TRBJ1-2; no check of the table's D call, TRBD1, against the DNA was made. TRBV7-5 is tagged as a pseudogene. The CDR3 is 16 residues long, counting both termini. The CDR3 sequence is CISVPEAEPRQDGYTF.

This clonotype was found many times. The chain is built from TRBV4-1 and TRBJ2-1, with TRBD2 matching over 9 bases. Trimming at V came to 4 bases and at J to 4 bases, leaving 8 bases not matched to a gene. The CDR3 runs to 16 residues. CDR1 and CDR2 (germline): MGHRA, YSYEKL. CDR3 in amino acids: CASSPPGLASYNEQFF. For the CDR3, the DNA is TGCGCCAGCAGCCCACCGGGACTAGCATCTTACAATGAGCAGTTCTTC.

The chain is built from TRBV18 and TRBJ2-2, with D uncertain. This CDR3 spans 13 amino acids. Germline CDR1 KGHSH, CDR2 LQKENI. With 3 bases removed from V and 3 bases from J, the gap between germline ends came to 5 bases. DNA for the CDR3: TGTGCCAGCTCACCGATGGACACCGGGGAGCTGTTTTTT. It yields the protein CASSPMDTGELFF.

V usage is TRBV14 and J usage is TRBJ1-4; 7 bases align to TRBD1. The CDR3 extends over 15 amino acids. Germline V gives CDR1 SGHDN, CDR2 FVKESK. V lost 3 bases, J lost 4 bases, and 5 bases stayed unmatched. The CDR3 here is CASSQVGQSNEKLFF. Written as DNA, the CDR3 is TGTGCCAGCAGCCAGGTGGGACAGAGTAATGAAAAACTGTTTTTT.